This TCR beta chain was identified during a study of OX40 agonist ivuxolimab in advanced cancers. Study overall: Age averaged about 62 years (range roughly 20 to 90), and 82.7% were male. Two patients with cutaneous melanoma and one with hepatocellular carcinoma, three in total, showed partial responses. Findings of the study overall: Expanded clones belonging to CD8+ T cells outnumbered, on average, those of CD4+. By week 6 at 0.1 to 3.0 mg/kg, blood CD4+ and CD8+ T cells had expanded clonally.

Notes on this clone: Its antigen is still unknown.

TCRdb's copy holds only in-frame clones and misses some; the assay was immunoSEQ multiplex PCR. The sample lists 30,000 to 40,000 clones, around 80% occurring once. V was clipped by 3 bases and J by 3 bases, with 7 bases between them. The CDR3 totals 13 residues. CDR1 and CDR2 from the germline V gene are SGHDT and YYEEEE. The source is an adult with an advanced solid tumor such as melanoma, head and neck, liver or kidney cancer. Material: CD4+ or CD8+ T cells sorted from blood, obtained in a trial of the OX40 agonist ivuxolimab. The chain couples TRBV5-6 to TRBJ2-1, with D perhaps assigned TRBD1 or TRBD2 (5 bases each). For the CDR3, the DNA is TGTGCCAGCAGCTCGGGGCTCTACAATGAGCAGTTCTTC. Protein sequence: CASSSGLYNEQFF.